A single sample is the source of the 22 T cell receptor beta chains below, sequenced in a study of vaccination and CD4 T cells after COVID-19. Sequenced with the Oncomine TCR Beta short-read assay was DNA taken from cultured CD4+ T cells. Cultures of CD4+ T cells served as the source for extracting genomic DNA. TCRdb re-called the PCR reads through MiXCR, storing one row per CDR3 protein. The repertoire holds approximately 10,000 distinct CDR3 sequences, about 39% seen once, with 16% in the top ten. These receptors lack a known antigen. Treatment: approximately 9-day PBMC culture with coronavirus spike peptide pools or control peptides (ViraFEST assay). During the years 2011-2018, before the COVID-19 pandemic, the unexposed donor's CD4+ T cells were collected. Material for sequencing was CD4+ T cells from blood, cultured in vitro. The origin of the receptors is a human donor in good health.

This clonotype was counted a few times. This rearrangement joins TRBV19 to TRBJ2-2; 7 positions agree with TRBD2. Losses at the gene ends were 8 bases for V and 7 bases for J; bases not matched to a gene: 10. There are 14 residues in the CDR3. Germline CDR1 is LNHDA and CDR2 is SQIVND (reference sequence). In DNA, the CDR3 is TGTGCCAGTTCCACGACTAGCCGGATCGGGGAGCTGTTTTTT. Its protein is CASSTTSRIGELFF. The full variable domain, with the rest looked up from reference TRBV19 and TRBJ2-2, is DGGITQSPKYLFRKEGQNVTLSCEQNLNHDAMYWYRQDPGQGLRLIYYSQIVNDFQKGDIAEGYSVSREKKESFPLTVTSAQKNPTAFYLCASSTTSRIGELFFGEGSRLTVL.

J is TRBJ2-1 and V is TRBV5-4; no definite D call. CDR3 length: 13 residues. Deletions cut 6 bases from V and 3 bases from J, with 10 bases between. Looked up from germline, CDR1 is SGHNT and CDR2 is YYREEE (reference sequence). DNA of the CDR3: TGTGCCAGCAATCCGATTGGCTACAATGAGCAGTTCTTC. Protein sequence: CASNPIGYNEQFF.

The V and J genes are TRBV19 and TRBJ1-5, with TRBD1 matching 7 bases. Germline V gene sequence: CDR1 LNHDA, CDR2 SQIVND (reference sequence). This CDR3 has 13 residues. V lost 6 bases, J lost 2 bases, and 1 base stayed unmatched. CDR3 bases: TGTGCCAGTAGAGGACAGGGCAATCAGCCCCAGCATTTT. This gives the protein CASRGQGNQPQHF.

The chain has TRBV6-2 or TRBV6-3 and TRBJ2-7; D is unclear. Trimming stripped 7 bases from V and 3 bases from J, with 22 bases between. Germline CDR1 and CDR2: MNHEY and SVGEGT. The CDR3 has 16 amino acids. The CDR3 DNA reads as TGTGCCAGCACCCCGATCCCGGGTAGCCAGAACTACGAGCAGTACTTC. Protein: CASTPIPGSQNYEQYF.

This chain joins TRBV27 and TRBJ1-1; no reliable D call. V was cut by 4 bases and J by 1 base, with 7 bases left in between. The CDR3 is 13 residues long. The germline gives CDR1 MNHEY, CDR2 SMNVEV (reference sequence). The CDR3 region is CASSWQQNTEAFF. CDR3 coding DNA: TGTGCCAGCAGTTGGCAGCAGAACACTGAAGCTTTCTTT.

This rearrangement joins TRBV6-1 to TRBJ2-5; D might be TRBD1 (6 bases). Germline values: CDR1 MNHNS, CDR2 SASEGT. Between the trimmed V and J ends, which lost 6 bases and 2 bases, there was a span of 13 bases. This CDR3 has 14 amino acids. The chain's CDR3 is CASSHPDRQETQYF. The CDR3 DNA sequence: TGTGCCAGCAGCCACCCGGACAGACAAGAGACCCAGTACTTC.

The CDR3 sequence: CASRPDPGGSNQPQHF. DNA of the CDR3: TGTGCCAGTAGGCCCGACCCGGGAGGTAGCAATCAGCCCCAGCATTTT. The chain carries TRBV19 and TRBJ1-5; the D is unclear. Germline V gene lookup returns CDR1 LNHDA and CDR2 SQIVND (reference sequence). This CDR3 is 16 amino acids long. The V end lost 6 bases, the J end lost 0 bases, and 15 bases lay between the germline ends.

The V call is TRBV5-1, the J call TRBJ2-7; TRBD1 or TRBD2 may be the D gene (5 bases each). The ends were cut back, 0 bases at V and 6 bases at J, with 16 bases in the middle. The CDR3 is made up of 15 amino acids. Per the germline V gene, CDR1 is SGHRS and CDR2 is YFSETQ. The CDR3 DNA reads as TGCGCCAGCAGCTTGGGTTTCCAGGGAGTGAGCGAGCAGTACTTC. Residues: CASSLGFQGVSEQYF.

This clonotype was observed a single time. The chain carries TRBV15 and TRBJ2-5; D may match TRBD1 or TRBD2 (6 bases each). CDR1 and CDR2 from the germline V gene are LNHNV and YYDKDF (reference sequence). The V and J ends lost 0 bases and 5 bases respectively, with 13 bases between them. This CDR3 region has 15 residues. As DNA, the CDR3 is TGTGCCACCAGCAGAGAGGTCGTGGGGGGCGAGACCCAGTACTTC. Translation gives CATSREVVGGETQYF.

This clonotype appeared a few times. The rearrangement joins TRBV4-3 to TRBJ2-7, with TRBD2 matching over 9 bases. The CDR3 is made up of 14 amino acids. V was clipped by 0 bases and J by 7 bases; unmatched bases: 4. Germline assignment: CDR1 LGHNA and CDR2 YSLEER. CDR3 in amino acids: CASSQDRGGGEQYF. CDR3 nucleotide sequence: TGCGCCAGCAGCCAAGATCGCGGGGGGGGTGAGCAGTACTTC.

CDR3: CSAGPRQSSYEQYF. The CDR3 DNA reads as TGCAGTGCTGGCCCCCGACAGAGCTCCTACGAGCAGTACTTC. The rearrangement links TRBV20-1 to TRBJ2-7; a possible D gene is TRBD1 (5 bases). The CDR3 covers 14 residues. CDR1 and CDR2 (germline): DFQATT, SNEGSKA (reference sequence). Deletions cut 5 bases from V and 0 bases from J, with 14 bases between.

The rearrangement uses TRBV7-8 and TRBJ1-1; D perhaps matches TRBD1 (6 bases). This CDR3 spans 20 amino acids. Germline V gene data show CDR1 as SGHVS and CDR2 as FQNEAQ. Trimming shortened V by 4 bases and J by 2 bases, and 29 bases separated the two germline ends. The CDR3 DNA reads TGTGCCAGCAGCTCCCACTTGACAGGTGTGACGGTTGGGCCCAACACTGAAGCTTTCTTT. The encoded protein is CASSSHLTGVTVGPNTEAFF.

V gene TRBV28 combines with J gene TRBJ1-6, with a tentative D call TRBD1 (5 bases). The V end was cut by 1 base, the J end by 8 bases, with 15 bases between. This CDR3 has 16 amino acids. CDR1 is MDHEN, CDR2 SYDVKM, per germline. This CDR3 reads CASSLLMGLNDSPLHF. CDR3 DNA sequence: TGTGCCAGCAGTTTATTAATGGGACTAAACGATTCACCCCTCCACTTT. Complete variable domain (other parts from reference TRBV28 and TRBJ1-6): DVKVTQSSRYLVKRTGEKVFLECVQDMDHENMFWYRQDPGLGLRLIYFSYDVKMKEKGDIPEGYSVSREKKERFSLILESASTNQTSMYLCASSLLMGLNDSPLHFGNGTRLTVT.

V usage is TRBV6-4 and J usage is TRBJ2-5; D call uncertain. V was shortened by 3 bases and J by 1 base, with 6 bases between the two germline ends. Germline V CDR1 and CDR2: MRHNA, SNTAGT. The CDR3 is 13 amino acids. The CDR3 protein is CASSEGPQETQYF. CDR3 coding DNA: TGTGCCAGCAGTGAGGGCCCCCAAGAGACCCAGTACTTC.

As regards this clonotype: This may be a read error: a much more frequent sequence differs by one nucleotide. This chain uses TRBV6-1 with TRBJ1-2, with a possible D match to TRBD1 (5 bases). The CDR3 spans 15 residues. The germline V gene has CDR1 MNHNS and CDR2 SASEGT. Here the CDR3 DNA reads TGTGCCAGCAACTCCCCTCCGGGACTTGGTTATGACTACACCTTC. Amino acid sequence: CASNSPPGLGYDYTF.

This sequence joins TRBV4-3 and TRBJ2-7, with 10 bases matching TRBD1. From germline, CDR1 is LGHNA and CDR2 YSLEER. The CDR3 has 15 residues. With 3 bases clipped from V and 3 bases from J, the junction kept 5 bases outside the gene matches. Here the CDR3 reads CASSHAGTGDYEQYF. The CDR3 nucleotides are TGCGCCAGCAGCCATGCCGGGACAGGGGACTACGAGCAGTACTTC.

For the CDR3, the DNA is TGTGCCAGCAGCTTGATCACGCCCGAGCAGTACTTC. This gives the protein CASSLITPEQYF. The chain couples TRBV5-6 to TRBJ2-7; no clear D. Per germline, CDR1 SGHDT and CDR2 YYEEEE. V dropped 1 base and J dropped 6 bases, with 8 bases sitting between them. This CDR3 spans 12 amino acids.

This chain connects TRBV19 to TRBJ2-2, with D unclear. CDR3 length equals 11 residues. V was clipped by 4 bases and J by 5 bases, with 2 bases between them. Germline V gene lookup returns CDR1 LNHDA and CDR2 SQIVND (reference sequence). The CDR3 DNA sequence: TGTGCCAGTAGTAGGACCGGGGAGCTGTTTTTT. It codes for CASSRTGELFF.

This chain links TRBV18 with TRBJ2-4; 7 bases fit TRBD2. The V gene end was trimmed by 0 bases and the J gene end by 2 bases; junction bases not matched to a gene: 7. CDR3 length equals 17 residues. In germline, CDR1 is KGHSH, CDR2 LQKENI. The CDR3 sequence: CASSPPRLGLTKNIQYF. The DNA of the CDR3 is TGTGCCAGCTCACCACCACGGCTGGGACTAACCAAAAACATTCAGTACTTC.

This chain uses TRBV19 with TRBJ2-3, with 7 bases aligning to TRBD2. Germline trimming cut 4 bases from V and 4 bases from J; bases unmatched to any gene: 8. Germline-derived CDR1 and CDR2 are LNHDA and SQIVND (reference sequence). CDR3 length: 15 amino acids. The CDR3 loop is CASSTQSGNADTQYF. Here the CDR3 DNA reads TGTGCCAGTAGTACCCAAAGCGGGAACGCAGATACGCAGTATTTT.

This clonotype turned up a few times. The chain combines TRBV7-9 with TRBJ2-1; 7 bases map to TRBD1. Germline CDR1 is SEHNR and CDR2 is FQNEAQ (reference sequence). V lost 0 bases and J lost 7; bases outside the gene matches: 0. The CDR3 runs 13 residues. In nucleotides, the CDR3 is TGTGCCAGCAGCTTAGCACAGGGGAATGAGCAGTTCTTC. Translating it yields CASSLAQGNEQFF.

This clonotype is termed medium-sized. The chain couples TRBV6-4 to TRBJ2-6; D may match TRBD1 or TRBD2 (5 bases each). The germline gives CDR1 MRHNA, CDR2 SNTAGT. This CDR3 region has 16 residues. V lost 4 bases to trimming and J lost 2 bases, with 12 bases between them. The CDR3 DNA reads TGTGCCAGCAGTGTTGGGGGTAGCGCTGGGGCCAACGTCCTGACTTTC. It yields the protein CASSVGGSAGANVLTF.